This T cell receptor (beta chain) originates from a study of a mutant IDH1 vaccine in newly diagnosed glioma (dated by TCRdb to about 2021). As for the study more broadly: Across visits V03 through V10, patients got a total of eight vaccinations, given in weeks 1, 3, 5, 7, 11, 15, 19 and 23. In the chemotherapy-containing groups, vaccination started alongside temozolomide cycles, whereas in patients who had radiotherapy alone it started 4-6 weeks after radiotherapy. Of the approximately 30 treated patients, approximately 60% were male and approximately 40% were female, and a mean age of 40.4 years was recorded. Peripheral blood was collected at six visits: V03 (baseline), V05, V07, V10, V12 and V13. For exploratory analyses, longitudinal TCRB deep sequencing was carried out in around 24 treated patients wherever samples were available. Prior to enrollment, standard therapy consisting of radiotherapy alone, temozolomide alone, or radiochemotherapy with temozolomide had been administered to patients, with the combination being received by most patients.

In light of the paper, this sample's time point label describes: week 11, during vaccination. A 20-mer mutant IDH1 peptide at 300 micrograms in Montanide made up each vaccine dose, which was injected subcutaneously together with topical imiquimod. All donors had newly diagnosed IDH1-mutant astrocytomas of WHO grade 3 or 4 that showed loss of nuclear ATRX. The samples were drawn from NOA16, a multicentre, single-arm, open-label phase I trial in Germany that tested a mutant IDH1 peptide vaccine in humans for the first time. The DNeasy Blood and Tissue Kit was used to extract genomic DNA from EDTA blood for TCRB sequencing. Worth noting for this clone: Its antigen remains undetermined. No quality values exist for individual bases; no much larger clone is one base distant.

Receptor libraries were prepared by the immunoSEQ multiplex PCR assay. The hsTCRB Kit was used according to the manufacturer's protocol to amplify rearranged TCR beta chain sequences. TCRB libraries were sequenced on an Illumina MiSeq. Per the source publication's procedure: The proprietary platform of the kit vendor was used for demultiplexing, trimming and gene mapping. The clones in this table, taken by TCRdb from immuneACCESS, are in-frame only. Not every clone is retained; where verified, under half of the shortfall comes from an unresolved V gene, and the cause of the rest is unknown. The V and J calls and the clone size are those of that table, but D and trimming were determined from the DNA. For this sample there are tens of thousands of clones; almost 90% appear just once. The ten biggest clones cover around 21% of the sample. The research as a whole found: PBMC samples for TCRB deep sequencing were selected based on availability. Across multiple MHC alleles, vaccine-induced immune responses were seen in just over 90% of patients. It was noted by the authors that analyses of patient blood samples could not be reproduced owing to sample limitations. Changes in the top peripheral T cell clonotypes picked up by TCRB sequencing did not appear to be linked to pseudoprogression.

The CDR3 holds 13 amino acids from the cysteine to the phenylalanine. CDR3 DNA is the only sequence kept; it has 39 bases, read in frame from the first base. From a lookup of the germline V gene, CDR1 and CDR2 are SGHRS and YFSETQ. At the junction V is shortened by 4 bases and J by 5 bases; bases outside the gene matches: 4. The clonotype was recovered from a man between 18 and 35 years old with glioma. This material consisted of PBMCs, taken from a glioma patient whose treatment included an IDH1 peptide vaccine. Recombination joined TRBV5-1 with TRBJ2-5; 8 of the junction bases match TRBD1. Here the CDR3 is given as CASSPDRAETQYF. The nucleotide sequence reads TGCGCCAGCAGCCCGGACAGGGCGGAGACCCAGTACTTC. The variable domain in full, with residues beyond the CDR3 obtained from the reference TRBV5-1 and TRBJ2-5 genes, is KAGVTQTPRYLIKTRGQQVTLSCSPISGHRSVSWYQQTPGQGLQFLFEYFSETQRNKGNFPGRFSGRQFSNSRSEMNVSTLELGDSALYLCASSPDRAETQYFGPGTRLLVL.